The 5 T cell receptor beta chains presented below share a single source sample, sequenced in a study of T-cell memory formation after mild COVID-19. TCRdb independently ran MiXCR on the 5' RACE reads; one entry per CDR3 protein. The sample includes more than 250,000 distinct CDR3 sequences, around 16% of them seen just once. The sequencing input was PBMCs or a T cell subset sorted from them (not recorded which). The receptors were gathered from a man younger than 30 who had mild COVID-19 (a few samples of this study predate the infection). Cell type and time point are not known.

The chain combines TRBV4-1 with TRBJ1-1, with D possibly being TRBD1 (6 bases). There are 16 residues in the CDR3. The germline V gene has CDR1 MGHRA and CDR2 YSYEKL. Trimming removed 4 bases from V and 4 bases from J, with 19 bases in between. The CDR3 is CASSRPGVDDGTEAFF. The CDR3 DNA is TGCGCCAGCAGCCGACCAGGGGTAGATGATGGCACTGAAGCTTTCTTT.

This clonotype was counted between two and nine times. V is TRBV12-3 or TRBV12-4 and J is TRBJ2-3; 8 bases are shared with TRBD1. The CDR3 is 16 amino acids. With V trimmed by 5 bases and J by 3 bases, 10 bases remained unmatched. This chain's CDR3 is CASSLESGGGTDTQYF. The DNA of the CDR3 is TGTGCCAGCAGTCTCGAGTCAGGGGGCGGTACAGATACGCAGTATTTT.

In this sample, this clonotype turned up a few times. The rearrangement joins TRBV20-1 to TRBJ2-7, with TRBD2 matching over 9 bases. V lost 1 base, J lost 2 bases, and 3 bases stayed unmatched. CDR1 and CDR2 from the germline V gene are DFQATT and SNEGSKA (reference sequence). The CDR3 is 14 residues long. CDR3 nucleotide sequence: TGCAGTGCTAGAGTTGCGGGGGGGCCCTACGAGCAGTACGTC. It codes for CSARVAGGPYEQYV.

This clonotype was observed a few times. The chain combines TRBV7-9 with TRBJ1-4; no reliable D call. V was pared by 2 bases and J by 3 bases, with 19 bases between. Germline V lookup: CDR1 SEHNR, CDR2 FQNEAQ (reference sequence). This CDR3 is 18 amino acids long. CDR3 nucleotide sequence: TGTGCCAGCAGCTTATTCTTGGGAGTAGGGCACGCTAATGAAAAACTGTTTTTT. It codes for CASSLFLGVGHANEKLFF.

The chain recombines TRBV9 with TRBJ2-1, with 13 bases identical to TRBD2. The germline V gene encodes CDR1 SGDLS and CDR2 YYNGEE. V lost 3 bases, J lost 10 bases, and 10 bases stayed unmatched. The CDR3 is 16 amino acids. The CDR3 reads CASSELLAGGLEEQFF. The CDR3 DNA reads TGTGCCAGCAGCGAGTTACTAGCGGGGGGGCTGGAGGAGCAGTTCTTC.